This is a list of T cell receptor beta chains from one sample in a study of naive CD8 T cells in extremely preterm neonates. Method: immunoSEQ multiplex PCR; TCRdb's copy keeps in-frame clones and lacks some. This table has approximately 7,000 clones, about 90% appearing once. Sequencing used naive CD8+ T cells from cord blood. The receptors shown here come from a newborn in good health. CDR3s include the opening cysteine and the closing phenylalanine or tryptophan. D genes are given only for firm matches. Rows may omit the clone size; those that give it use once, few, many or a size class.

cdr3_nt | cdr3_aa | d_call | j_call | clone_size | v_call
TGTGCCAGCAGTAAGACAGGGGGCTCTCCTCAGCCCCAGCATTTT | CASSKTGGSPQPQHF | TRBD1 | TRBJ1-5 | NA | TRBV27
TGTGCCAGTAGTGAGAAAGGACTAGGCTACACCTTC | CASSEKGLGYTF | NA | TRBJ1-2 | NA | TRBV19
TGTGCCAGCAGCTTAGACGGGGACTCTCGCTACGAGCAGTACTTC | CASSLDGDSRYEQYF | NA | TRBJ2-7 | NA | TRBV7-9
TGTGCCAGCAGTGAAACGCCGCTACAGGGCTACGAGCAGTACTTC | CASSETPLQGYEQYF | NA | TRBJ2-7 | NA | TRBV6-1
TGTGCCGGCGTAAACAGGCCCAAGGAGGATACGCAGTATTTT | CAGVNRPKEDTQYF | NA | TRBJ2-3 | NA | TRBV21-1
TGTGCCAGCAGTGACAGGGGGGAGTGGTACGAGCAGTACTTC | CASSDRGEWYEQYF | TRBD1 | TRBJ2-7 | NA | TRBV27
TGTGCCAGCAGCCCCCAGGGGGGCAATCAGCCCCAGCATTTT | CASSPQGGNQPQHF | TRBD1 | TRBJ1-5 | NA | TRBV27
TGTGCCAGCTCCCAGAGCGGGCTAACAGATACGCAGTATTTT | CASSQSGLTDTQYF | NA | TRBJ2-3 | NA | TRBV9
TGCGCCAGCAGCCAAGGACTAGCGGGAAACAATGAGCAGTTCTTC | CASSQGLAGNNEQFF | TRBD2 | TRBJ2-1 | NA | TRBV4-3
TGCGCCAGCAGCCAAGTGTTAGGCAATCAGCCCCAGCATTTT | CASSQVLGNQPQHF | NA | TRBJ1-5 | NA | TRBV4-1
TGTGCCATAGCGGGAGGGCCCATGGCAGATACGCAGTATTTT | CAIAGGPMADTQYF | TRBD2 | TRBJ2-3 | NA | TRBV10-3
TGCGCCAGCAGCCCACACCTAGCGGGAGGCAATGAGCAGTTCTTC | CASSPHLAGGNEQFF | TRBD2 | TRBJ2-1 | NA | TRBV4-1
TGTGCCAGCAGCCGGCGAGGGAGCAATCAGCCCCAGCATTTT | CASSRRGSNQPQHF | NA | TRBJ1-5 | NA | TRBV14
TGTGCCAGCAGCGCCGGACAGGGTTGGACAGATACGCAGTATTTT | CASSAGQGWTDTQYF | TRBD1 | TRBJ2-3 | NA | TRBV9
TGTGCCTGGAGTGGACAGTTCAATGAGCAGTTCTTC | CAWSGQFNEQFF | NA | TRBJ2-1 | NA | TRBV30
TGTGCTAGCAGCTTAGAAGGACTAGGAGATACGCAGTATTTT | CASSLEGLGDTQYF | TRBD2 | TRBJ2-3 | once | TRBV7-7
TGTGCCAGTAGACTAGCGGGACCGGGGGAGCTGTTTTTT | CASRLAGPGELFF | TRBD2 | TRBJ2-2 | NA | TRBV19
TGTGCCAGCATGGGGCACACCATATATTTT | CASMGHTIYF | NA | TRBJ1-3 | NA | TRBV2
TGTGCCAGCAGTTACGGGCAGTTATACACTGAAGCTTTCTTT | CASSYGQLYTEAFF | NA | TRBJ1-1 | NA | TRBV6-5
TGTGCCATCAGTGACAGGGGCTCCTACAATGAGCAGTTCTTC | CAISDRGSYNEQFF | NA | TRBJ2-1 | NA | TRBV10-3
TGTGCCAGCAGTTACTCGACTAGCGGAGGGGGAGAGACCCAGTACTTC | CASSYSTSGGGETQYF | TRBD2 | TRBJ2-5 | NA | TRBV6-5
TGTGCCAGCAGATCCAGGGGATCGGTTGAAAAACTGTTTTTT | CASRSRGSVEKLFF | NA | TRBJ1-4 | NA | TRBV7-9
TGTGCCAGCAGCTCCGGGACTAGCGGTTACGAGCAGTACTTC | CASSSGTSGYEQYF | TRBD2 | TRBJ2-7 | few | TRBV7-9
TGTGCCAGCTTAACAATAGCGGGAGGGCGGACAGATACGCAGTATTTT | CASLTIAGGRTDTQYF | TRBD2 | TRBJ2-3 | NA | TRBV7-2
TGTGCCAGCAGCCGGGACAGGGATGGCTACACCTTC | CASSRDRDGYTF | TRBD1 | TRBJ1-2 | NA | TRBV5-6
TGTGCCAGCAGTTACCTCCGCGGGTCCGGAAACACCATATATTTT | CASSYLRGSGNTIYF | NA | TRBJ1-3 | NA | TRBV6-6
TGTGCCAGTCGAGGGGTTGGGACTAGCGGCTCCTACGAGCAGTACTTC | CASRGVGTSGSYEQYF | TRBD2 | TRBJ2-7 | NA | TRBV2
TGTGCCAGCAGCGCTCGACAGGGGTTAGCATCCTACGAGCAGTACTTC | CASSARQGLASYEQYF | TRBD1 | TRBJ2-7 | few | TRBV7-9
TGTGCCAGCAGTTCGTCAGGGTCTGGAAACACCATATATTTT | CASSSSGSGNTIYF | NA | TRBJ1-3 | NA | TRBV27
TGTGCCAGTAGTAAATATAGCAATCAGCCCCAGCATTTT | CASSKYSNQPQHF | NA | TRBJ1-5 | NA | TRBV19
TGCGCCAGCAGCGCACAGGGGACCGGGGAGCTGTTTTTT | CASSAQGTGELFF | TRBD1 | TRBJ2-2 | NA | TRBV10-1
TGTGCCAGCAGCTTAGGTCCTAGCACCGGGGAGCTGTTTTTT | CASSLGPSTGELFF | NA | TRBJ2-2 | NA | TRBV7-2
TGTGCCAGCAGCTTAGAGTCCCACAAGAACACTGAAGCTTTCTTT | CASSLESHKNTEAFF | NA | TRBJ1-1 | once | TRBV13
TGCGCCAGCAGCTTCACCTGGGGGACTACCGCCCAAGAGACCCAGTACTTC | CASSFTWGTTAQETQYF | TRBD2 | TRBJ2-5 | NA | TRBV4-3
TGCGCCAGCACTCCCGGGACAGTCTACAATGAGCAGTTCTTC | CASTPGTVYNEQFF | TRBD1 | TRBJ2-1 | NA | TRBV5-1
TGCGCCAGCAGCTTATCCCCCGGACAGGGGGCCTACGAGCAGTACTTC | CASSLSPGQGAYEQYF | TRBD1 | TRBJ2-7 | NA | TRBV5-1
TGTGCCAGCAGCCAGACATCCTACGAGCAGTACTTC | CASSQTSYEQYF | NA | TRBJ2-7 | few | TRBV13
TGTGCCAGCAGACCTCTAGCGTCCCACACCGGGGAGCTGTTTTTT | CASRPLASHTGELFF | NA | TRBJ2-2 | once | TRBV2
TGTGCCAGCAGTTTTCAGGGGACAAACACTGAAGCTTTCTTT | CASSFQGTNTEAFF | NA | TRBJ1-1 | NA | TRBV27
TGTGCCAGCAGCCGCGACAGCTCCTACGAGCAGTACTTC | CASSRDSSYEQYF | NA | TRBJ2-7 | few | TRBV7-9
TGTGCCAGCAGCTTGGGGGCGGGCCCCTACGAGCAGTACTTC | CASSLGAGPYEQYF | NA | TRBJ2-7 | NA | TRBV5-6
TGTGCCAGCAGTGGGAGGGAGGGCCGCGGGGAGCTGTTTTTT | CASSGREGRGELFF | TRBD2 | TRBJ2-2 | NA | TRBV2
TGTGCCAGCAGCCAAGATAGAAGGGCTGAAGGGAGGGGTAAGGCCGGGGAGCTGTTTTTT | CASSQDRRAEGRGKAGELFF | TRBD2 | TRBJ2-2 | NA | TRBV4-2
TGTGCCAGCAGCTCGTTAGCGGGAGGAGGGGATACGCAGTATTTT | CASSSLAGGGDTQYF | TRBD2 | TRBJ2-3 | NA | TRBV13
TGTGCCAGCAGCTTTCGGCAGGGGGCAAGAGATACGCAGTATTTT | CASSFRQGARDTQYF | TRBD1 | TRBJ2-3 | NA | TRBV13
TGTGCCAGCAGGGTCCAGGGGGGATTATTCTATGGCTACACCTTC | CASRVQGGLFYGYTF | TRBD1 | TRBJ1-2 | NA | TRBV5-6
TGCGCCAGCAGCCAAGAACGGGGTTGGACTAGCACAGATACGCAGTATTTT | CASSQERGWTSTDTQYF | NA | TRBJ2-3 | few | TRBV4-3
TGTGCCTGGAGTTCTCCCCCAGGGTCCTCCTACGAGCAGTACTTC | CAWSSPPGSSYEQYF | NA | TRBJ2-7 | NA | TRBV30